One T cell receptor beta chain is described in this entry. The antigen remains unidentified. This sample was included in a study of shared clonotypes between healthy human individuals. Study details: The cohort comprised a couple of women and a few men. Their ages spanned 18 to 49 years. General study results and limits: Several donors held about 4.6% of naive CD4 clonotypes in common.

This CDR3 contains 13 residues. Germline V gene lookup returns CDR1 SQVTM and CDR2 ANQGSEA. Trimming removed 7 bases at V and 0 bases at J, with 12 bases between. Assay used: immunoSEQ multiplex PCR; TCRdb lists only in-frame clones, some missing. The data hold approximately 1,500,000 clones, with roughly 98% observed a single time. The clonotype comes from a man in his thirties or forties in good health. The chain is built from TRBV29-1 and TRBJ2-5; D is undetermined. The sequenced material came from naive CD4+ T cells sorted from blood. As for subset: CD45RA+ positively selected. CDR3 nucleotides: TGCAGCGCCGAGCCCGTGCACCAAGAGACCCAGTACTTC. This encodes CSAEPVHQETQYF.